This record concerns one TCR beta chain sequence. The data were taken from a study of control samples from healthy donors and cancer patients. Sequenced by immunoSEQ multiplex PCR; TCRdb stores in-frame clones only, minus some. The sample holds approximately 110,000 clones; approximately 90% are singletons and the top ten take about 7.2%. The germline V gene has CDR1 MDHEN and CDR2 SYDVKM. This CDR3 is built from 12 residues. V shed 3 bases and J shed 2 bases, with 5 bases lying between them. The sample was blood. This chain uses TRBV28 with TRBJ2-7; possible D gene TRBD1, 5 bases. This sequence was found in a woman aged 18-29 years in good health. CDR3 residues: CASSLDTYEQYF. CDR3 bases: TGTGCCAGCAGTTTGGACACCTACGAGCAGTACTTC.